This TCR beta chain was sequenced in a study of cytotoxic CD8 clonotypes in ibrutinib-treated CLL. Germline V gene sequence: CDR1 SEHNR, CDR2 FQNEAQ (reference sequence). The CDR3 contains 15 residues. V gave up 5 bases and J gave up 4 bases; unmatched junction bases: 5. The data were produced by immunoSEQ multiplex PCR, yet TCRdb's version contains in-frame clones alone and is incomplete. The repertoire holds about 300,000 clones, with 60% to 80% as singletons. The receptor was isolated from a human donor with chronic lymphocytic leukemia. The genes are TRBV7-9 and TRBJ2-7; TRBD2 matches 13 bases. Sequences were derived from PBMCs, sampled at disease progression, from a patient treated with ibrutinib. The CDR3 DNA is TGTGCCAGCAGCCCGCGGACTAGCGGGAGTTACGAGCAGTACTTC. Protein sequence: CASSPRTSGSYEQYF.